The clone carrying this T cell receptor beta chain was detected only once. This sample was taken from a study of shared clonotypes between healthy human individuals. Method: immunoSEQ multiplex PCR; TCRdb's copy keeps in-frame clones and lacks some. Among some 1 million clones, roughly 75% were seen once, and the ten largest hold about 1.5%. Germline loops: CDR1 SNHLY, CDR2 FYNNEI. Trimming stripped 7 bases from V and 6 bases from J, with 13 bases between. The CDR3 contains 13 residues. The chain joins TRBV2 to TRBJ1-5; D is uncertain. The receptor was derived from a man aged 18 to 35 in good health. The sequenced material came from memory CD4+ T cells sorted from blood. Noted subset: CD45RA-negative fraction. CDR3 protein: CASMAERGQPQHF. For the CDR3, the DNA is TGTGCCAGCATGGCAGAGCGGGGTCAGCCCCAGCATTTT. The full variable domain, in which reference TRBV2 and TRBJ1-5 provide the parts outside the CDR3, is EPEVTQTPSHQVTQMGQEVILRCVPISNHLYFYWYRQILGQKVEFLVSFYNNEISEKSEIFDDQFSVERPDGSNFTLKIRSTKLEDSAMYFCASMAERGQPQHFGDGTRLSIL.